What follows is one T cell receptor beta chain and its context. What it binds is unknown. The ends were cut back, 0 bases at V and 2 bases at J, with 5 bases in the middle. CDR3 length: 13 amino acids. The germline CDR1 and CDR2 sequences are SGHTA and FQGNSA. This entry belongs to a study of graft-versus-host responses after intestinal transplantation. Looking at the study overall: Every transplant recipient was induced with anti-thymocyte globulin, then maintained on tacrolimus and steroids for roughly 3 years.

This table comes from immunoSEQ multiplex PCR, and its TCRdb copy is limited to in-frame clones, with some not included. The sample has 24,000 or so clones; approximately 82% are singletons. Study-wide findings and caveats: Recipient marrow held GvH clones, some first seen in ileum or blood.

The chain combines TRBV7-2 with TRBJ2-7; D is possibly TRBD1 (5 bases). The source of this sequence is a human donor who was the organ donor for an intestinal transplant. The specimen comprised unstimulated CD8+ T cells sorted from spleen or lymph node cells, sampled before transplant. CDR3 DNA: TGTGCCAGCAGCTTAGCGGGGCCCTACGAGCAGTACTTC. Its protein product is CASSLAGPYEQYF.